The clone carrying this TCR beta chain was counted many times. Its matching antigen is unknown. TCRdb independently ran MiXCR on the 5' RACE reads; one entry per CDR3 protein. The data show 68,000 or so distinct CDR3 sequences, with 6.5% to 9% seen just once and 36% held by the top ten. The source of the sample is a study of T cells after yellow fever vaccination. Study-wide points: The secondary T-cell response peaked on day 5, not day 15, but was weaker. The appearance of a small share of clonotypes in both CD4 and CD8 compartments was observed.

The CDR3 extends over 15 amino acids. The V gene's germline CDR1 is SEHNR and CDR2 FQNEAQ (reference sequence). V was clipped by 0 bases and J by 0 bases, with 7 bases between them. The receptor comes from a man aged 25 to 40 who received the YFV17D yellow fever vaccine. Sequenced material: CD8+ T cells sorted from PBMCs, taken 15 days after the yellow fever booster vaccination. V is TRBV7-9 and J is TRBJ2-3; D remains ambiguous. Written as DNA, the CDR3 is TGTGCCAGCAGCTTAGCAGTCCCTAGCACAGATACGCAGTATTTT. Its protein is CASSLAVPSTDTQYF.